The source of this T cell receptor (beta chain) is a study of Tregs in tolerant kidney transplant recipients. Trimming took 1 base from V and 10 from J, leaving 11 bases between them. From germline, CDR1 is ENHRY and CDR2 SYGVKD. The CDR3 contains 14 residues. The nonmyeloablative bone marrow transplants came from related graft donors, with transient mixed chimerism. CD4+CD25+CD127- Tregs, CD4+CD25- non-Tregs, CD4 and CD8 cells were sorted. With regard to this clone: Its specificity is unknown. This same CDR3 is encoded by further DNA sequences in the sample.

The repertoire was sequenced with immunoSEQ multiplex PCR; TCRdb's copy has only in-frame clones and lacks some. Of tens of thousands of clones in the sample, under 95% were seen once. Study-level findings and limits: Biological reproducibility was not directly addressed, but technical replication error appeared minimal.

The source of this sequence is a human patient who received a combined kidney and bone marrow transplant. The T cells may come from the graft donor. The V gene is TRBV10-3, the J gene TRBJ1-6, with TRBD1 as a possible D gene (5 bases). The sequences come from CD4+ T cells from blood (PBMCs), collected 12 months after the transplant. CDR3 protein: CAISEWGSDSPLHF. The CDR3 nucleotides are TGTGCCATCAGTGAGTGGGGCAGTGACTCACCCCTCCACTTT.